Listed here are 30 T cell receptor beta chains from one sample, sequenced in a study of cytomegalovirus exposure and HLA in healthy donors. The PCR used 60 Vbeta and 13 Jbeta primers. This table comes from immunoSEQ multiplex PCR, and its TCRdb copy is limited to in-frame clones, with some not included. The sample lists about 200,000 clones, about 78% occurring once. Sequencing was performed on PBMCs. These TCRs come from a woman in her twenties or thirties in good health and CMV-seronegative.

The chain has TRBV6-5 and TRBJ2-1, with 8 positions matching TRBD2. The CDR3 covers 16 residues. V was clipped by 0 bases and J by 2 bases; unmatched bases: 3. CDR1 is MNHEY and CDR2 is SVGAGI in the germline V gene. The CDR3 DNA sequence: TGTGCCAGCAGTTACTCAGTAGCGGGGCCCTACAATGAGCAGTTCTTC. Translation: CASSYSVAGPYNEQFF.

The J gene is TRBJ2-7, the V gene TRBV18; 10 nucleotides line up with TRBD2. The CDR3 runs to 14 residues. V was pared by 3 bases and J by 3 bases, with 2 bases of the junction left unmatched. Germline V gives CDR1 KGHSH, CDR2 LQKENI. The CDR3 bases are TGTGCCAGCTCACCTACTAGCGGGAACTACGAGCAGTACTTC. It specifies CASSPTSGNYEQYF.

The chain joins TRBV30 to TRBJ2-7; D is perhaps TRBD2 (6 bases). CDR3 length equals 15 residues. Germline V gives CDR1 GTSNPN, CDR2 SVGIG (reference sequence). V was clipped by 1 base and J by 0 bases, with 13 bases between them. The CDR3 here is CAWSDLAPSSYEQYF. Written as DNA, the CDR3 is TGTGCCTGGAGTGACCTAGCGCCTAGCTCCTACGAGCAGTACTTC.

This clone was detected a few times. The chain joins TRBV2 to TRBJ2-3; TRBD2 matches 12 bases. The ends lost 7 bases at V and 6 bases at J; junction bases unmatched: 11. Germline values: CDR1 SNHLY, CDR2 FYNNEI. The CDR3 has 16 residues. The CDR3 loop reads CASKRPGLAGTDTQYF. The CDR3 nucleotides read TGTGCCAGCAAACGACCCGGACTAGCGGGAACGGATACGCAGTATTTT. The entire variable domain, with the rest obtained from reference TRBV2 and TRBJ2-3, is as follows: EPEVTQTPSHQVTQMGQEVILRCVPISNHLYFYWYRQILGQKVEFLVSFYNNEISEKSEIFDDQFSVERPDGSNFTLKIRSTKLEDSAMYFCASKRPGLAGTDTQYFGPGTRLTVL.

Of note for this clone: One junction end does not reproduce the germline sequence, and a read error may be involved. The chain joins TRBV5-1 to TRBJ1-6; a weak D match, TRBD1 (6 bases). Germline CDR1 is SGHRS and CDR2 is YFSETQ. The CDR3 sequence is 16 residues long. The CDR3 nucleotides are TGCGCCAGCAGCCCTCAGGGGTCCTCCCATAATTCCCCCCTCCACTTT. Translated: CASSPQGSSHNSPLHF.

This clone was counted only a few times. The CDR3, as DNA: TGTGCCAGCGGGGGGGGGACGCAGTATTTT. Translating gives CASGGGTQYF. This rearrangement joins TRBV27 to TRBJ2-3; 7 bases are a match to TRBD2. Looked up from germline, CDR1 is MNHEY and CDR2 is SMNVEV (reference sequence). The trim removed 8 bases at V and 9 bases at J, leaving 2 bases unmatched. The CDR3 loop spans 10 amino acids.

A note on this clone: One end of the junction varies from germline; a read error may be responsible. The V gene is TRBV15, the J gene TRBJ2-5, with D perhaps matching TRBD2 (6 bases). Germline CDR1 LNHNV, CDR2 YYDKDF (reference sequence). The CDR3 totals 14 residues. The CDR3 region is CATSSRPYGGLLHF. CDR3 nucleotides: TGTGCCACCAGCAGTCGTCCCTATGGGGGACTTCTGCACTTC.

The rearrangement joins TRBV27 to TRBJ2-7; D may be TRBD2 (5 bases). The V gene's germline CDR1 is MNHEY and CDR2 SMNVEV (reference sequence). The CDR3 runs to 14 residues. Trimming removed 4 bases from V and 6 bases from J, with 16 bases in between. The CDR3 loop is CASSWAAGSGEQYF. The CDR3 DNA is TGTGCCAGCAGTTGGGCCGCGGGCAGTGGCGAGCAGTACTTC.

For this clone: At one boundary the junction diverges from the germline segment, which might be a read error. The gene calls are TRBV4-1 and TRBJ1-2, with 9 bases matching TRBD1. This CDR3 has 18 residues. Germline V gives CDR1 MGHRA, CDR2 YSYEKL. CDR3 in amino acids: CASSLGQGLSDFNYGYPF. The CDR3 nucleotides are TGCGCCAGCAGCCTCGGACAGGGGCTATCCGATTTCAACTATGGCTACCCCTTC.

The chain's CDR3 is CASSRTGGGNQPQHF. CDR3 nucleotides: TGTGCCAGCAGCCGCACAGGGGGCGGCAATCAGCCCCAGCATTTT. This sequence joins TRBV5-6 and TRBJ1-5; 9 nucleotides agree with TRBD1. Germline CDR1 SGHDT, CDR2 YYEEEE. V lost 4 bases to trimming and J lost 2 bases; unmatched junction nucleotides: 4. The CDR3 consists of 15 residues.

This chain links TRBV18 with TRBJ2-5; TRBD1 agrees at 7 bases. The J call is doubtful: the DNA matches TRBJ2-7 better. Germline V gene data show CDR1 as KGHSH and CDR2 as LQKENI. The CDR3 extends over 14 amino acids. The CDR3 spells CASSHPTGTYEQYF. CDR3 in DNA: TGTGCCAGCTCACATCCGACAGGGACGTACGAGCAGTACTTC.

CDR3 nucleotides: TGTGCCAGCAGCTTAGGGCGGGAGGAAGAGACCCAGTACTTC. This translates into CASSLGREEETQYF. The chain combines TRBV13 with TRBJ2-5, with 8 positions matching TRBD2. The CDR3 loop spans 14 amino acids. Unmatched junction bases numbered 0, after V lost 0 bases and J lost 3 bases. The germline gives CDR1 PRHDT, CDR2 FYEKMQ (reference sequence). Combining the CDR3 with reference TRBV13 and TRBJ2-5 gives the whole variable domain AAGVIQSPRHLIKEKRETATLKCYPIPRHDTVYWYQQGPGQDPQFLISFYEKMQSDKGSIPDRFSAQQFSDYHSELNMSSLELGDSALYFCASSLGREEETQYFGPGTRLLVL.

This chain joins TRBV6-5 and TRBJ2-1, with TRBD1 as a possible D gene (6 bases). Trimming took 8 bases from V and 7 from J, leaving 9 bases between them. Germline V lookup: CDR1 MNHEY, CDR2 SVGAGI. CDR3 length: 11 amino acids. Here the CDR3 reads CASARGNEQFF. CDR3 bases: TGTGCCAGCGCCAGGGGAAATGAGCAGTTCTTC.

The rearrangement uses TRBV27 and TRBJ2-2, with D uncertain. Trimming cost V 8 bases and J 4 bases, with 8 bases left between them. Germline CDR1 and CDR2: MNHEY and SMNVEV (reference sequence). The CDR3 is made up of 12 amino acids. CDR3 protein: CASLSLTGELFF. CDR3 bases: TGTGCCAGCTTAAGCCTCACCGGGGAGCTGTTTTTT.

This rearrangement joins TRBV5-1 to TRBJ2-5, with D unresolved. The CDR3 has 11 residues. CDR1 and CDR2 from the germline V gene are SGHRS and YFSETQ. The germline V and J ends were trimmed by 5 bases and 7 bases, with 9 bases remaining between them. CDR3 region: CASSSPGTQYF. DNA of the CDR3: TGCGCCAGCAGTTCGCCAGGGACCCAGTACTTC.

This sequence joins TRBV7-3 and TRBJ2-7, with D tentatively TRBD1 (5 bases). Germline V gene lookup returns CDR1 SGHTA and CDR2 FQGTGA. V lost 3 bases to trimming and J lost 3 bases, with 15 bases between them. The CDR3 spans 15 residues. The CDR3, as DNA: TGTGCCAGCAGCTTGACGGAATCGACAGTCTACGAGCAGTACTTC. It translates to CASSLTESTVYEQYF.

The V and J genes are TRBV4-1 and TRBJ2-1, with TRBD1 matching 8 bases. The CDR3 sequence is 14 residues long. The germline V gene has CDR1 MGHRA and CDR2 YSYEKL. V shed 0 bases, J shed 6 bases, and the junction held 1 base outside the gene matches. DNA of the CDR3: TGCGCCAGCAGCCAAGACACAGGGGGCAATGAGCAGTTCTTC. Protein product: CASSQDTGGNEQFF.

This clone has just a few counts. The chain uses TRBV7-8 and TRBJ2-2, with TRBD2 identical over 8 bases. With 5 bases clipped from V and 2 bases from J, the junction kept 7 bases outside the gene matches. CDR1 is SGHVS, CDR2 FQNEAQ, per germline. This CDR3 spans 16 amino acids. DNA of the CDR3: TGTGCCAGCAGCGAACGGACTAGCCTTAACACCGGGGAGCTGTTTTTT. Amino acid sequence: CASSERTSLNTGELFF. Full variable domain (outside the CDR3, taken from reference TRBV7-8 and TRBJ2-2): GAGVSQSPRYKVAKRGQDVALRCDPISGHVSLFWYQQALGQGPEFLTYFQNEAQLDKSGLPSDRFFAERPEGSVSTLKIQRTQQEDSAVYLCASSERTSLNTGELFFGEGSRLTVL.

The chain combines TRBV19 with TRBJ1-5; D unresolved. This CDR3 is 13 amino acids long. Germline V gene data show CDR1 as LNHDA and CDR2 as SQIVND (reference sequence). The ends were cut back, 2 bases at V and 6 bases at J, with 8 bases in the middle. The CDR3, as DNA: TGTGCCAGTAGTATACGGGTGAGTCAGCCCCAGCATTTT. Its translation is CASSIRVSQPQHF.

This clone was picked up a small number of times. CDR3 residues: CASTTRQGDNSPLHF. The DNA of the CDR3 is TGTGCCAGCACAACCCGACAGGGAGACAATTCACCCCTCCACTTT. The V gene is TRBV6-1, the J gene TRBJ1-6, with 7 bases aligning to TRBD1. The CDR3 is 15 amino acids. After removal of 7 bases from V and 7 bases from J, the junction contained 10 bases not matched to a gene. Per germline, CDR1 MNHNS and CDR2 SASEGT.

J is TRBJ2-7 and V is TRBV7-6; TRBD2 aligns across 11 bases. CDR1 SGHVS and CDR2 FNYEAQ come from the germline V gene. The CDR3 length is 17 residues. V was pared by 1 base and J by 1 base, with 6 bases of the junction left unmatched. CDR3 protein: CASSLGSGGGPSYEQYF. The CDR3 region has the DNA TGTGCCAGCAGCTTAGGTAGCGGGGGGGGCCCGTCCTACGAGCAGTACTTC. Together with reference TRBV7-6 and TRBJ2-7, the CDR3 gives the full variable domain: GAGVSQSPRYKVTKRGQDVALRCDPISGHVSLYWYRQALGQGPEFLTYFNYEAQQDKSGLPNDRFSAERPEGSISTLTIQRTEQRDSAMYRCASSLGSGGGPSYEQYFGPGTRLTVT.

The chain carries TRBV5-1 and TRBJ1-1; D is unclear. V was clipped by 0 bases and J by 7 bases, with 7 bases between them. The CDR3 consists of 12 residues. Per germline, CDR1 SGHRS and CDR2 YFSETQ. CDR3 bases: TGCGCCAGCAGCTTGGAAAGCGTTGAAGCTTTCTTT. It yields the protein CASSLESVEAFF.

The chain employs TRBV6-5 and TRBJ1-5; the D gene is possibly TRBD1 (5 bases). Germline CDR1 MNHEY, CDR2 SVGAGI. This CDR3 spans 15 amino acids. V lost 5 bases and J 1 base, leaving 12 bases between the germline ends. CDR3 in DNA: TGTGCCAGCAGTGCCAGGGTCCAGAGCAATCAGCCCCAGCATTTT. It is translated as CASSARVQSNQPQHF.

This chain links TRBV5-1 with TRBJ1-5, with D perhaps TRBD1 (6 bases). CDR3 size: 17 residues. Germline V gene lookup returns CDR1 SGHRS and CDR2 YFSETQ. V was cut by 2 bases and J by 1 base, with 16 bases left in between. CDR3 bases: TGCGCCAGCAGCTTCGGTACGGGGGGCGGAAGCAATCAGCCCCAGCATTTT. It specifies CASSFGTGGGSNQPQHF. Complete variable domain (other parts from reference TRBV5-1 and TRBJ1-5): KAGVTQTPRYLIKTRGQQVTLSCSPISGHRSVSWYQQTPGQGLQFLFEYFSETQRNKGNFPGRFSGRQFSNSRSEMNVSTLELGDSALYLCASSFGTGGGSNQPQHFGDGTRLSIL.

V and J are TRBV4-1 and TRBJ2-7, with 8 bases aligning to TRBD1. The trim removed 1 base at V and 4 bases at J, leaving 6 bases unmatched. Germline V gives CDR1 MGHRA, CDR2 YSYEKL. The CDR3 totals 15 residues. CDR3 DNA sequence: TGCGCCAGCAGCCAAGGGGGCAGGGGGCATTACGAGCAGTACTTC. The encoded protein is CASSQGGRGHYEQYF.

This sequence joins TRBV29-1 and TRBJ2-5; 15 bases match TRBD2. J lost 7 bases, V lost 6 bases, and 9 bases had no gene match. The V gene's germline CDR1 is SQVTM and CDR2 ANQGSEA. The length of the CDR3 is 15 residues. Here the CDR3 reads CSVSGLAGGIWTQYF. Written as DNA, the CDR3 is TGCAGCGTATCCGGACTAGCGGGAGGGATTTGGACCCAGTACTTC.

The chain's CDR3 is CASSSLLGGEQFF. The CDR3 coding sequence is TGTGCCAGCAGCTCCCTTTTGGGGGGTGAGCAGTTCTTC. This chain connects TRBV7-9 to TRBJ2-1; tentative D call: TRBD2 (6 bases). Germline assignment: CDR1 SEHNR and CDR2 FQNEAQ (reference sequence). This CDR3 is 13 amino acids long. V lost 4 bases to trimming and J lost 9 bases, with 13 bases between them.

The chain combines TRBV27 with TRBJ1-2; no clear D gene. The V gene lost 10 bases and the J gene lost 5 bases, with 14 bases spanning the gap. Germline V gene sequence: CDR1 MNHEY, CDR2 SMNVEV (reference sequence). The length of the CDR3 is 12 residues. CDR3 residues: CATKREEYGYTF. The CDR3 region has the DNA TGTGCCACCAAGCGGGAAGAATATGGCTACACCTTC.

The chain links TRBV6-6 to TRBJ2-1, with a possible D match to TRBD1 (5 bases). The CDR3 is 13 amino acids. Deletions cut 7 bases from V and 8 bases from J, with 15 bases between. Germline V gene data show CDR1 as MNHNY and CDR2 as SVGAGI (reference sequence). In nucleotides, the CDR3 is TGTGCCAGCATCTTCAGGGATAGCCATGAGCAGTTCTTC. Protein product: CASIFRDSHEQFF.

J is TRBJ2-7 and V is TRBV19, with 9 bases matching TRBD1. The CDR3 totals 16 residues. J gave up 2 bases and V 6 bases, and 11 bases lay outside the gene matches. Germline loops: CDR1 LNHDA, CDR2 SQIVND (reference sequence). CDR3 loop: CASRAGTGLYPYEQYF. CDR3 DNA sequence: TGTGCCAGTAGGGCCGGGACAGGGCTATACCCCTACGAGCAGTACTTC.